Presented here are 13 T cell receptor beta chains from one specimen sequenced in a study of regulatory T cells in long-lasting Graves disease. Construction of TCR beta libraries relied on iRepertoire HTBI primers and on Arm-PCR targeting CDR3 regions. In TCRdb, the multiplex PCR reads were re-called with MiXCR into one record per CDR3 protein. The sample includes 510,000 or so distinct CDR3 sequences, 9.5% to 15% of them seen just once. As for time point: newly diagnosed GD, antithyroid drugs for less than 3 months. From RNA extracted from PBMCs, the TCR library was made. This sample also appeared in a second study, on T cells in Graves' hyperthyroidism and ophthalmopathy.

The source was peripheral blood mononuclear cells (PBMCs), collected at new diagnosis, from a patient treated with antithyroid drugs. Receptor source: a woman in her thirties with Graves disease.

This clonotype occurred many times. The chain couples TRBV27 to TRBJ1-2; 7 nucleotides agree with TRBD1. Germline V lookup: CDR1 MNHEY, CDR2 SMNVEV (reference sequence). Trimming cost V 5 bases and J 5 bases; bases outside gene matches: 8. The CDR3 covers 14 residues. The CDR3 sequence: CASSPRQGPYGYTF. DNA of the CDR3: TGTGCCAGCAGTCCCCGACAGGGTCCTTATGGCTACACCTTC.

J is TRBJ2-3 and V is TRBV10-2; 9 bases fit TRBD1. Germline V CDR1 and CDR2: WSHSY, SAAADI. V was pared by 5 bases and J by 6 bases, with 12 bases of the junction left unmatched. CDR3 length: 16 residues. CDR3 bases: TGCGCCAGCAGTTTCGGAGGGGGACAGGGAAGGGATACGCAGTATTTT. Translation: CASSFGGGQGRDTQYF.

This clonotype occurred a few times. The gene calls are TRBV12-3 or TRBV12-4 and TRBJ1-1; D is unresolved. Trimming left V 4 bases short and J 5 bases short, with 11 bases between. This CDR3 spans 13 amino acids. This chain's CDR3 is CASSSWVFTEAFF. For the CDR3, the DNA is TGTGCCAGCAGTTCTTGGGTTTTTACTGAAGCTTTCTTT.

This clonotype was picked up many times. This chain uses TRBV3-1 with TRBJ2-7, with D maybe TRBD2 (6 bases). Looked up from germline, CDR1 is LGHDT and CDR2 is YNNKEL (reference sequence). Trimming cost V 1 base and J 3 bases, with 19 bases left between them. CDR3 size: 17 residues. The CDR3 reads CASSQALSGGGFYEQYF. DNA of the CDR3: TGTGCCAGCAGCCAAGCCCTTTCCGGGGGAGGCTTCTACGAGCAGTACTTC.

The sample holds many counts of this clonotype. V is TRBV5-1 and J is TRBJ2-3; TRBD2 matches 9 bases. Germline CDR1 and CDR2: SGHRS and YFSETQ. V was pared by 6 bases and J by 0 bases, with 8 bases of the junction left unmatched. The CDR3 has 16 amino acids. The CDR3 DNA reads TGCGCCAGCACCCCGTTCACTAGCGGGAGCACAGATACGCAGTATTTT. Protein product: CASTPFTSGSTDTQYF.

V usage is TRBV4-3 and J usage is TRBJ2-4; a possible D gene is TRBD2 (6 bases). CDR3 length: 16 amino acids. Germline lookup yields CDR1 LGHNA and CDR2 YSLEER. V was shortened by 3 bases and J by 1 base, with 13 bases between the two germline ends. CDR3 nucleotides: TGCGCCAGCAGCCACAGGAGGGGCTCGGCCAAAAACATTCAGTACTTC. This gives the protein CASSHRRGSAKNIQYF.

This clonotype was detected many times. The rearrangement joins TRBV25-1 to TRBJ1-1; D ambiguous. CDR3 length equals 14 residues. The V end was cut by 5 bases, the J end by 0 bases, with 10 bases between. The V gene's germline CDR1 is MGHDK and CDR2 SYGVNS. The CDR3 is CASSSAGLNTEAFF. The CDR3, as DNA: TGTGCCAGCAGTTCCGCAGGTTTGAACACTGAAGCTTTCTTT. Based on the CDR3 plus reference TRBV25-1 and TRBJ1-1, the full variable domain is EADIYQTPRYLVIGTGKKITLECSQTMGHDKMYWYQQDPGMELHLIHYSYGVNSTEKGDLSSESTVSRIRTEHFPLTLESARPSHTSQYLCASSSAGLNTEAFFGQGTRLTVV.

This clonotype occurred a few times. V and J are TRBV30 and TRBJ2-3; weak D call: TRBD2 (5 bases). CDR1 and CDR2 (germline): GTSNPN, SVGIG (reference sequence). Trimming removed 0 bases from V and 6 bases from J, with 10 bases in between. The CDR3 has 13 residues. The CDR3 here is CAWSVKRADTQYF. CDR3 nucleotides: TGTGCCTGGAGTGTAAAGAGGGCCGATACGCAGTATTTT. Complete variable domain (other parts from reference TRBV30 and TRBJ2-3): SQTIHQWPATLVQPVGSPLSLECTVEGTSNPNLYWYRQAAGRGLQLLFYSVGIGQISSEVPQNLSASRPQDRQFILSSKKLLLSDSGFYLCAWSVKRADTQYFGPGTRLTVL.

This clonotype appeared many times. The genes are TRBV10-3 and TRBJ2-5, with unresolved D. The V gene's germline CDR1 is ENHRY and CDR2 SYGVKD. The V and J ends lost 7 bases and 5 bases respectively, with 11 bases between them. The CDR3 loop spans 12 amino acids. CDR3 in DNA: TGTGCCATCAAAGGTCCCCGGGAGACCCAGTACTTC. Translation gives CAIKGPRETQYF.

The chain is built from TRBV20-1 and TRBJ2-4; no clear D. The CDR3 is 16 residues long. V was shortened by 5 bases and J by 0 bases, with 17 bases between the two germline ends. Per the germline V gene, CDR1 is DFQATT and CDR2 is SNEGSKA (reference sequence). This CDR3 is CSAARLPHLAKNIQYF. Written as DNA, the CDR3 is TGCAGTGCTGCCCGACTTCCGCACTTAGCCAAAAACATTCAGTACTTC.

This clonotype was recorded a few times. The V and J genes are TRBV10-3 and TRBJ1-2, with D perhaps matching TRBD1 (5 bases). The V end was cut by 6 bases, the J end by 1 base, with 9 bases between. Germline V gene data show CDR1 as ENHRY and CDR2 as SYGVKD. The CDR3 runs 13 residues. CDR3 in amino acids: CAISGGGNYGYTF. The CDR3 DNA is TGTGCCATCAGCGGGGGAGGTAACTATGGCTACACCTTC.

Here the CDR3 reads CASSLDQLTYEQYF. CDR3 nucleotide sequence: TGTGCCAGCAGCTTAGACCAGCTTACCTACGAGCAGTACTTC. V is TRBV7-9 and J is TRBJ2-7, with D unclear. The length of the CDR3 is 14 residues. CDR1 is SEHNR and CDR2 is FQNEAQ in the germline V gene (reference sequence). The ends were cut back, 1 base at V and 2 bases at J, with 9 bases in the middle.

The sample holds many counts of this clonotype. The chain uses TRBV7-9 and TRBJ1-2; D gene unclear. Germline V gives CDR1 SEHNR, CDR2 FQNEAQ (reference sequence). Between the trimmed V and J ends, which lost 6 bases and 0 bases, there was a span of 5 bases. The CDR3 length is 12 residues. CDR3 DNA: TGTGCCAGCAGTAGTTCTAACTATGGCTACACCTTC. Translating gives CASSSSNYGYTF.